This T cell receptor (beta chain) came from a study of blood T cell repertoires in COVID-19. Produced via immunoSEQ multiplex PCR; TCRdb's table is partial and in-frame only. The sample lists more than 200,000 clones; about 84% were seen once. Germline assignment: CDR1 SGHTA and CDR2 FQGTGA. The CDR3 covers 14 residues. The V end was cut by 1 base, the J end by 4 bases, with 10 bases between. This chain links TRBV7-3 with TRBJ1-1; D is possibly TRBD1 (5 bases). The material sequenced was PBMCs or T cells enriched from blood (not recorded which). The TCR originated in a man aged 30-40 years with acute COVID-19. The CDR3 reads CASSLMQGSTEAFF. The CDR3 DNA reads as TGTGCCAGCAGCTTAATGCAGGGAAGCACTGAAGCTTTCTTT.